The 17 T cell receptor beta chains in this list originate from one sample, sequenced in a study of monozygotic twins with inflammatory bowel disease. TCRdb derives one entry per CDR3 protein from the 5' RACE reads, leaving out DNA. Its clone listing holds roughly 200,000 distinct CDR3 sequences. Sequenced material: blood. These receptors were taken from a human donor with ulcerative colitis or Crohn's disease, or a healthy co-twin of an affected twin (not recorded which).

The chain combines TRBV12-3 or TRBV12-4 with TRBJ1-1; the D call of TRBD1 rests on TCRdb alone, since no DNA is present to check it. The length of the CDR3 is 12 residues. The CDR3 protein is CVNGLGGTEAFF.

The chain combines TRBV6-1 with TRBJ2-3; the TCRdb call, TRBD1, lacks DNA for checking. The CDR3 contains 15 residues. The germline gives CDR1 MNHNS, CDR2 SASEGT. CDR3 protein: CASSINTWEGQEVSF.

The CDR3 reads CSVLGRNEQYF. The J gene is TRBJ2-7, the V gene TRBV20-1; with no DNA, the TCRdb D assignment of TRBD1 cannot be verified. Germline lookup yields CDR1 DFQATT and CDR2 SNEGSKA (reference sequence). The CDR3 contains 11 residues.

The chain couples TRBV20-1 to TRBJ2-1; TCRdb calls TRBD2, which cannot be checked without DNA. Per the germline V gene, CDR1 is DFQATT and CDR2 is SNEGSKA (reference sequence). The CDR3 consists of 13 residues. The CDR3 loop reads CSARPSGRGERFF.

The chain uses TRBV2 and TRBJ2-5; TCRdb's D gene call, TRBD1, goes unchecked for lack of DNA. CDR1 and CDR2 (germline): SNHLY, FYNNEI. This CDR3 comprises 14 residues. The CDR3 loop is CASVSQGAGETQYF.

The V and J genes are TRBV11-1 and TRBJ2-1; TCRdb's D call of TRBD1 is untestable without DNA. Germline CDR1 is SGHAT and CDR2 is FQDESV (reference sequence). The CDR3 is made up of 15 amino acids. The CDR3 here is CASSLGPQGINEQFF.

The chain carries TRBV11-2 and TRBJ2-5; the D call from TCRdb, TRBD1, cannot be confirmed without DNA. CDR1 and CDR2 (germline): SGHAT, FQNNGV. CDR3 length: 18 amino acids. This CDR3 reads CASSSPNKGQGAGETQYF. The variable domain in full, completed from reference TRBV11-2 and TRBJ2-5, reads EAGVAQSPRYKIIEKRQSVAFWCNPISGHATLYWYQQILGQGPKLLIQFQNNGVVDDSQLPKDRFSAERLKGVDSTLKIQPAKLEDSAVYLCASSSPNKGQGAGETQYFGPGTRLLVL.

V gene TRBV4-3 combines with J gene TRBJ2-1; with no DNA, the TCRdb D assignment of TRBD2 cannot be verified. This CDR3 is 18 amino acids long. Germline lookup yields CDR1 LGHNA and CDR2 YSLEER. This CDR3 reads CASSQVTSGRGGYNEQFF.

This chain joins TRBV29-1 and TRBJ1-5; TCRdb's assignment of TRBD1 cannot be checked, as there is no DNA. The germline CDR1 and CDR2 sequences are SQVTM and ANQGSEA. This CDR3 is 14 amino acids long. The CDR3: CSVRQGPGNQPQHF.

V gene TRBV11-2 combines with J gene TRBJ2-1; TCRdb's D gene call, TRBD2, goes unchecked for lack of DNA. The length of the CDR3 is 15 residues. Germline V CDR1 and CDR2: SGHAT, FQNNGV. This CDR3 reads CASSSTSGRFNEQFF.

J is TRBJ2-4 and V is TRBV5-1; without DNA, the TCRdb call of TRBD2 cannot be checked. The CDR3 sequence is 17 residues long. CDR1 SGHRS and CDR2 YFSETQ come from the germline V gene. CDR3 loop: CASSLPGTSGGKNIQYF. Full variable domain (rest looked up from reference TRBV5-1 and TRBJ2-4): KAGVTQTPRYLIKTRGQQVTLSCSPISGHRSVSWYQQTPGQGLQFLFEYFSETQRNKGNFPGRFSGRQFSNSRSEMNVSTLELGDSALYLCASSLPGTSGGKNIQYFGAGTRLSVL.

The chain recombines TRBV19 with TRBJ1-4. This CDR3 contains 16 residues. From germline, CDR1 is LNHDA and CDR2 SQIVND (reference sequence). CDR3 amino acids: CASSILRALPNEKLFF. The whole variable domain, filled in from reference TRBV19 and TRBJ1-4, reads DGGITQSPKYLFRKEGQNVTLSCEQNLNHDAMYWYRQDPGQGLRLIYYSQIVNDFQKGDIAEGYSVSREKKESFPLTVTSAQKNPTAFYLCASSILRALPNEKLFFGSGTQLSVL.

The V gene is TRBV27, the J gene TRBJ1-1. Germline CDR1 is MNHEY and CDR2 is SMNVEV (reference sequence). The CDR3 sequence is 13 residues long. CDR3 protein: CASRVSKNTEAFF.

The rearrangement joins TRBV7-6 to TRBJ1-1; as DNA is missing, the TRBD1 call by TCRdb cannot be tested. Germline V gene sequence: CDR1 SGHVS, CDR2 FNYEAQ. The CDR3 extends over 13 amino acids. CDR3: CASSLDRGTEAFF.

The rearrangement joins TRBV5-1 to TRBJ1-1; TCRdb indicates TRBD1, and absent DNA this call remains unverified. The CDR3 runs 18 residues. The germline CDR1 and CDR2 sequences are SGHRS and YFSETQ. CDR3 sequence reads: CASSLPPGGDLLNTEAFF.

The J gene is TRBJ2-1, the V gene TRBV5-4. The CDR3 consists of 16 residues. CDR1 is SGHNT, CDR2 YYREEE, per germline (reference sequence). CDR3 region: CASSLQVLAPYNEQFF.

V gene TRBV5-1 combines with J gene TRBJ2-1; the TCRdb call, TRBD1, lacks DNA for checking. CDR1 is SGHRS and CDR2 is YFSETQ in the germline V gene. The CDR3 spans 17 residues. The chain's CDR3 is CASSLSPRRGRSNEQFF.